This T cell receptor (beta chain) was captured by sequencing in a study of cytomegalovirus exposure and HLA in healthy donors. For this clone: Its matching antigen is unknown.

V was cut by 8 bases and J by 0 bases, with 20 bases left in between. The CDR3 consists of 16 residues. From germline, CDR1 is MNHEY and CDR2 SMNVEV (reference sequence). It was with 60 Vbeta and 13 Jbeta primers that the PCR ran. The method was immunoSEQ multiplex PCR; TCRdb's version includes in-frame clones alone and lacks a portion of them. This repertoire shows 210,000 or so clones, around four fifths found once; its top ten account for roughly 10%. General study findings and limits: Immune exposure was documented only through CMV serostatus. Most TCR beta V segments were productive about 87% or about 30% of the time in an earlier analysis. In a later analysis, TCR beta V- and J-gene trimming showed a link to a missense DCLRE1C variant.

This chain uses TRBV27 with TRBJ2-7, with D possibly being TRBD2 (5 bases). The origin of this receptor is a woman aged 45-65 years in good health and CMV-seropositive. What was sequenced was PBMCs. CDR3 sequence: CASASAPGVGSYEQYF. The CDR3 coding sequence is TGTGCCAGCGCCTCAGCCCCCGGGGTCGGCTCCTACGAGCAGTACTTC.